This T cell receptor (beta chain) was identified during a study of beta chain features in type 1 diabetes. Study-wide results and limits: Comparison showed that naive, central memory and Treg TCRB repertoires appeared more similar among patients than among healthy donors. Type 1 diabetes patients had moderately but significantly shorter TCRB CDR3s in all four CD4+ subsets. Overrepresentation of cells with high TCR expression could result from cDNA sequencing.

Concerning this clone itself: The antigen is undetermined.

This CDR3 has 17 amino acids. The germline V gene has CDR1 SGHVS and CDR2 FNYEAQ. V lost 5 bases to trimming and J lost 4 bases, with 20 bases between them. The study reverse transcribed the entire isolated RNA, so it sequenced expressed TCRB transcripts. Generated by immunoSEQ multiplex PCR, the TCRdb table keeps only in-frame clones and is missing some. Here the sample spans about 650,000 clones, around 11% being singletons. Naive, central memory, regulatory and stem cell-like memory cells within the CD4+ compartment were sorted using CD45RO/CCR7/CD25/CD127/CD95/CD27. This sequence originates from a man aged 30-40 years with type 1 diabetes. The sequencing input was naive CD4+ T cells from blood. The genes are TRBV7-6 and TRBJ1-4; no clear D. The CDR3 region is CASSPRSLRAFNEKLFF. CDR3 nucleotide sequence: TGTGCCAGCAGCCCTAGGTCGCTTCGGGCTTTTAATGAAAAACTGTTTTTT.